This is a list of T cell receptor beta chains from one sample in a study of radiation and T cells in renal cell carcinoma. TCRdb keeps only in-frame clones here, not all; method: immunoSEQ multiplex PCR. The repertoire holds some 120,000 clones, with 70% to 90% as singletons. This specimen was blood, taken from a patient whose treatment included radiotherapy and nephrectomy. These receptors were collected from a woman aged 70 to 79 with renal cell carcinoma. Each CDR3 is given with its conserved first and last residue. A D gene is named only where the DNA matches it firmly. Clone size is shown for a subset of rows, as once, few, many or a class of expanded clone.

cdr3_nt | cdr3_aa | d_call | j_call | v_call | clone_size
TGTGCCAGCCGGGCAGGGACTGGAAACACCATATATTTT | CASRAGTGNTIYF | NA | TRBJ1-3 | TRBV6-5 | NA
TGTGCCAGTAGTATGAGGGTTTCGAGGGTGGGGGACACTGAAGCTTTCTTT | CASSMRVSRVGDTEAFF | NA | TRBJ1-1 | TRBV19 | NA
TGTGCCAGCAAGGGACTAGCGGGGGACGGGGAGCTGTTTTTT | CASKGLAGDGELFF | TRBD2 | TRBJ2-2 | TRBV6-6 | NA
TGCAGCGTTGGGGGGGAGAGCTCCTACAATGAGCAGTTCTTC | CSVGGESSYNEQFF | NA | TRBJ2-1 | TRBV29-1 | NA
TGTGCCAGCAGCTCGGAGGACCCGAACACTGAAGCTTTCTTT | CASSSEDPNTEAFF | NA | TRBJ1-1 | TRBV5-6 | NA
TGTGCCAGCAGGGCCAGGGAGTGCGCCTACAATGAGCAGTTCTTC | CASRARECAYNEQFF | NA | TRBJ2-1 | TRBV21-1 | NA
TGTGCCAGCAGCTTCCGACTAGCGGGGGTTCAGTTCTTC | CASSFRLAGVQFF | TRBD2 | TRBJ2-1 | TRBV9 | NA
TGTGCCAGCAGCGAACGGAGGGATGGACCGAACACCGGGGAGCTGTTTTTT | CASSERRDGPNTGELFF | NA | TRBJ2-2 | TRBV9 | NA
TGTGCCAGCAGTTTAGGCCAGCTTAACTATGGCTACACCTTC | CASSLGQLNYGYTF | NA | TRBJ1-2 | TRBV28 | NA
TGTGCCAGCTCACTGGGACGGGGTGCGACAACTAATGAAAAACTGTTTTTT | CASSLGRGATTNEKLFF | NA | TRBJ1-4 | TRBV18 | NA
TGTGCCAGCAGCTCGGGACAGGGCTCTGGAAACACCATATATTTT | CASSSGQGSGNTIYF | TRBD1 | TRBJ1-3 | TRBV5-8 | NA
TGTGCCAGTAGTCAACAGCTGAACACTGAAGCTTTCTTT | CASSQQLNTEAFF | NA | TRBJ1-1 | TRBV19 | NA
TGTGCCAGCAGTGAGAGGACAGGCTACAATGAGCAGTTCTTC | CASSERTGYNEQFF | TRBD1 | TRBJ2-1 | TRBV2 | NA
TGTGCCACCAGCAGAGCGGGACAGCTATCCTACGAGCAGTACTTC | CATSRAGQLSYEQYF | TRBD1 | TRBJ2-7 | TRBV15 | NA
TGTGCCAGCAGCCGGAGGGAGGGGATGAACACTGAAGCTTTCTTT | CASSRREGMNTEAFF | NA | TRBJ1-1 | TRBV14 | once
TGCAGTGCTAATCTGGGGGGTGAGCAGTTCTTC | CSANLGGEQFF | NA | TRBJ2-1 | TRBV20-1 | NA
TGTGCCAGTAGTACTAGGACAAAGAACACTGAAGCTTTCTTT | CASSTRTKNTEAFF | NA | TRBJ1-1 | TRBV19 | NA